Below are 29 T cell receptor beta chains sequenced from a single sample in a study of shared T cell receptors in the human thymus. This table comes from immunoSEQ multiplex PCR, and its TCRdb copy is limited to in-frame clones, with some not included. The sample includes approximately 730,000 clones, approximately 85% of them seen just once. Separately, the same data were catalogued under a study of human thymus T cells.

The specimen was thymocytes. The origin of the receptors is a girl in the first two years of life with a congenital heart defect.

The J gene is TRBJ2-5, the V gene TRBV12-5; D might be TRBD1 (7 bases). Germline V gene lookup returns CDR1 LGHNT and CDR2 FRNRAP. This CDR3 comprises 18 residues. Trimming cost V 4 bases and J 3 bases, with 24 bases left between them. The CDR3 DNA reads TGTGCTAGTGGTTCTACAACGCTCAGGGGGAGGCCGAAAGAGACCCAGTACTTC. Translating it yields CASGSTTLRGRPKETQYF. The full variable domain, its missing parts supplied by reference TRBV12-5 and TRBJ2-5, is DARVTQTPRHKVTEMGQEVTMRCQPILGHNTVFWYRQTMMQGLELLAYFRNRAPLDDSGMPKDRFSAEMPDATLATLKIQPSEPRDSAVYFCASGSTTLRGRPKETQYFGPGTRLLVL.

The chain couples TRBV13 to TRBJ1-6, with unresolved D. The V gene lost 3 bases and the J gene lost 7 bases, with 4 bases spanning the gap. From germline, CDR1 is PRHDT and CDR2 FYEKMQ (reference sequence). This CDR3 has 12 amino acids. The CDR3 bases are TGTGCCAGCAGCTTCCTAAATTCACCCCTCCACTTT. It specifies CASSFLNSPLHF.

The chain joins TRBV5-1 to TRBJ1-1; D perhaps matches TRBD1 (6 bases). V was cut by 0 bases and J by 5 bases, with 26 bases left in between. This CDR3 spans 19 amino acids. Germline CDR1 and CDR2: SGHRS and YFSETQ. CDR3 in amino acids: CASSLADLGATTGRTEAFF. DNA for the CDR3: TGCGCCAGCAGCTTGGCCGATTTGGGAGCGACGACAGGTCGGACTGAAGCTTTCTTT.

The CDR3 DNA sequence: TGCGCCAGCAGCCAAGAAGTCATTTACAGGGGAAACCAAGAGACCCAGTACTTC. It encodes CASSQEVIYRGNQETQYF. The chain combines TRBV4-1 with TRBJ2-5, with 7 bases that match TRBD1. The CDR3 spans 18 residues. In germline, CDR1 is MGHRA, CDR2 YSYEKL. Losses at the gene ends were 0 bases for V and 0 bases for J; bases not matched to a gene: 10.

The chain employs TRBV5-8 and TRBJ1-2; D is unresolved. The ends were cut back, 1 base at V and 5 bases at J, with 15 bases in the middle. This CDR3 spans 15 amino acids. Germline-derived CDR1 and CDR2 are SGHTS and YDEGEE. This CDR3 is CASSLSVQEGYGYTF. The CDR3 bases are TGTGCCAGCAGCTTGAGTGTCCAGGAGGGTTATGGCTACACCTTC.

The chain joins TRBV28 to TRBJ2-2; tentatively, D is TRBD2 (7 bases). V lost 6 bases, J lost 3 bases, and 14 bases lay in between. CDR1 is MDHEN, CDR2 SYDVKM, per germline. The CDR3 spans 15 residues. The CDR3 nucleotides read TGTGCCAGCAGGGCGTTCGGGGGGCACACCGGGGAGCTGTTTTTT. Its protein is CASRAFGGHTGELFF. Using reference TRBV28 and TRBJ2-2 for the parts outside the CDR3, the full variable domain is DVKVTQSSRYLVKRTGEKVFLECVQDMDHENMFWYRQDPGLGLRLIYFSYDVKMKEKGDIPEGYSVSREKKERFSLILESASTNQTSMYLCASRAFGGHTGELFFGEGSRLTVL.

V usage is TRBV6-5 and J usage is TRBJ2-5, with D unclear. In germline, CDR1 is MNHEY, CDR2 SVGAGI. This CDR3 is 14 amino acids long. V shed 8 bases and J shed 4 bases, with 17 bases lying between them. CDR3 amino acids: CASAHPQRGETQYF. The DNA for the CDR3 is TGTGCCAGCGCCCACCCCCAGCGTGGAGAGACCCAGTACTTC.

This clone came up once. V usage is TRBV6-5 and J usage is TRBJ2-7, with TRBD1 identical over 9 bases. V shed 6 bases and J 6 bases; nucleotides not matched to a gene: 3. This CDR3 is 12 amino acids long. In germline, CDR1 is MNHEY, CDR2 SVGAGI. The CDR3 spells CASRGTGSEQYF. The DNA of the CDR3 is TGTGCCAGCAGGGGGACAGGGAGCGAGCAGTACTTC.

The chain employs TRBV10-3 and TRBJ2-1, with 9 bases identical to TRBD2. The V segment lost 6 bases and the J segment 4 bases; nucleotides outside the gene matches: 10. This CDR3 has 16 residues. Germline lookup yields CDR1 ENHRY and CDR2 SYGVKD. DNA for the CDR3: TGTGCCATCAGGGGGGAGATAGCGGGGGTTTACAATGAGCAGTTCTTC. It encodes CAIRGEIAGVYNEQFF.

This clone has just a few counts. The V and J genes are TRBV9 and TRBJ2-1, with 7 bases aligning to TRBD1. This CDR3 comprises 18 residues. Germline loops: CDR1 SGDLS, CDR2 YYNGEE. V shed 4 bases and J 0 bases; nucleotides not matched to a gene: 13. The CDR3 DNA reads TGTGCCAGCAGCCTATCTAGTACTTCAGGGGGCTCCTACAATGAGCAGTTCTTC. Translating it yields CASSLSSTSGGSYNEQFF.

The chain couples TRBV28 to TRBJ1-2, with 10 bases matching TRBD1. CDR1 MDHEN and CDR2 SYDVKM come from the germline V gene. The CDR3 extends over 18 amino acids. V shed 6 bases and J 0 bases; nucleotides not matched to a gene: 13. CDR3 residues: CASSQDRGIWKANYGYTF. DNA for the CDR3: TGTGCCAGCAGCCAGGACAGGGGGATCTGGAAAGCTAACTATGGCTACACCTTC.

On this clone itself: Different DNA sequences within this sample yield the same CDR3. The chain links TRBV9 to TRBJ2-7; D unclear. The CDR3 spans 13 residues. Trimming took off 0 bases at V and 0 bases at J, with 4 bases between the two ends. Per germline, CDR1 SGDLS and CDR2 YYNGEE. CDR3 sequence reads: CASSVGGSYEQYF. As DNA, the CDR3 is TGTGCCAGCAGCGTAGGAGGCTCCTACGAGCAGTACTTC.

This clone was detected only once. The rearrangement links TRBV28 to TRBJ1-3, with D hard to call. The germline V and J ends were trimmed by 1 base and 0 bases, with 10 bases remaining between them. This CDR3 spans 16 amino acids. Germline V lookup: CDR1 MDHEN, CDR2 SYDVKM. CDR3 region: CASSLSTESSGNTIYF. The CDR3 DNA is TGTGCCAGCAGTTTATCTACGGAGTCCTCTGGAAACACCATATATTTT.

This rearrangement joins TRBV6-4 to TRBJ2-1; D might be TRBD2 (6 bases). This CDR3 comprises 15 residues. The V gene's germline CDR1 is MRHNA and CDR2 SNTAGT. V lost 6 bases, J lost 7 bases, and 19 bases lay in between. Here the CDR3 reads CASRRSGTLLNEQFF. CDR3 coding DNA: TGTGCCAGCAGGAGATCCGGGACTTTACTTAATGAGCAGTTCTTC.

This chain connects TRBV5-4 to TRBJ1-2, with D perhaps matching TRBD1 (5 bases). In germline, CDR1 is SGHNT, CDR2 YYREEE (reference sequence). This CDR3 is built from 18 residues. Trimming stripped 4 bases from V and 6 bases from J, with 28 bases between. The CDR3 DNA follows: TGTGCCAGCAGCCCCAACGTATCTTTGGGGGGATGGCCTAATGGCTACACCTTC. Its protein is CASSPNVSLGGWPNGYTF.

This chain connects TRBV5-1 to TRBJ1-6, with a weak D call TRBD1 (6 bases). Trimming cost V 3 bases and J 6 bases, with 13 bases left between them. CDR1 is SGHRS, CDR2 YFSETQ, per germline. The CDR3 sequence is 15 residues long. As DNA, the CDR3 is TGCGCCAGCAGCTCGAAGGGGGACGCTAATTCACCCCTCCACTTT. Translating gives CASSSKGDANSPLHF.

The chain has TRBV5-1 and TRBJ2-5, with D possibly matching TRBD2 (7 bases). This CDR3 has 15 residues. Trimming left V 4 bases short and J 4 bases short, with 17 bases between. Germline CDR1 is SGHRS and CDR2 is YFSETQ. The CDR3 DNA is TGCGCCAGCAGCAAATCCACAGGGACTACAGAGACCCAGTACTTC. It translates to CASSKSTGTTETQYF.

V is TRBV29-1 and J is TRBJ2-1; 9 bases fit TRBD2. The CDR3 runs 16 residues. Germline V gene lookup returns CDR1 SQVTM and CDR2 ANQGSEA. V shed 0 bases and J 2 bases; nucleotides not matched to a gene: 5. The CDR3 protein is CSVEDKRGVAYNEQFF. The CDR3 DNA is TGCAGCGTTGAAGATAAGCGGGGGGTGGCCTACAATGAGCAGTTCTTC.

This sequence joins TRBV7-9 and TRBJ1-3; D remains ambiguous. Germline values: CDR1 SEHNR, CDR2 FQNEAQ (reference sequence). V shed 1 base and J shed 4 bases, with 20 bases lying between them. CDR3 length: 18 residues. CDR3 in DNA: TGTGCCAGCAGCTTAGTGGGTTTGGCCCGCGTGAGGGGAAACACCATATATTTT. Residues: CASSLVGLARVRGNTIYF.

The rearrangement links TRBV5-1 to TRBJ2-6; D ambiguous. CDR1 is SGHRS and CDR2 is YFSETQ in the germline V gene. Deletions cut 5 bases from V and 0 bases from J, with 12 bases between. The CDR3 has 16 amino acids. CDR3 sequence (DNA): TGCGCCAGCAGTCCGGAGCCCTCCTCTGGGGCCAACGTCCTGACTTTC. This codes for CASSPEPSSGANVLTF.

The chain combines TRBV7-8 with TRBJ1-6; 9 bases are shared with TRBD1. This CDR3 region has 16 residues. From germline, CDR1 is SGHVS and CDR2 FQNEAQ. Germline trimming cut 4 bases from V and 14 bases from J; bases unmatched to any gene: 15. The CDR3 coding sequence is TGTGCCAGCAGCTCAAAGGCCGGGACAGGGTATTTTTCCCTCCACTTT. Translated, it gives CASSSKAGTGYFSLHF.

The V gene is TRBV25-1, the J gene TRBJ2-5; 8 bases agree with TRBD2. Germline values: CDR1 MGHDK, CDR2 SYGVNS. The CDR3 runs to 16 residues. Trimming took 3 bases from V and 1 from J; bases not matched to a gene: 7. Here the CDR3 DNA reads TGTGCCAGCAGTGATCGGGGTAGCGGGGTCCAAGAGACCCAGTACTTC. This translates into CASSDRGSGVQETQYF. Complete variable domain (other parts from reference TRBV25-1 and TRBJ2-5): EADIYQTPRYLVIGTGKKITLECSQTMGHDKMYWYQQDPGMELHLIHYSYGVNSTEKGDLSSESTVSRIRTEHFPLTLESARPSHTSQYLCASSDRGSGVQETQYFGPGTRLLVL.

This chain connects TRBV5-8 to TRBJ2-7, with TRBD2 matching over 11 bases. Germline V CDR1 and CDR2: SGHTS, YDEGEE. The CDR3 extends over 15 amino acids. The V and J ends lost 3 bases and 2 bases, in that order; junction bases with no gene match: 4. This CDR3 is CASSYPSGGTYEQYF. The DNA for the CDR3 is TGTGCCAGCAGCTACCCTAGCGGGGGGACCTACGAGCAGTACTTC. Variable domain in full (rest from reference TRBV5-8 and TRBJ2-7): EAGVTQSPTHLIKTRGQQATLRCSPISGHTSVYWYQQALGLGLQFLLWYDEGEERNRGNFPPRFSGRQFPNYSSELNVNALELEDSALYLCASSYPSGGTYEQYFGPGTRLTVT.

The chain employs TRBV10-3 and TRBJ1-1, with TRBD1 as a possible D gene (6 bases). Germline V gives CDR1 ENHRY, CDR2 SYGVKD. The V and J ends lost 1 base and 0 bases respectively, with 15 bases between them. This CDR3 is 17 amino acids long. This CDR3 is CAISEFPTGQMNTEAFF. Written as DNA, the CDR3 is TGTGCCATCAGTGAGTTCCCGACGGGACAAATGAACACTGAAGCTTTCTTT.

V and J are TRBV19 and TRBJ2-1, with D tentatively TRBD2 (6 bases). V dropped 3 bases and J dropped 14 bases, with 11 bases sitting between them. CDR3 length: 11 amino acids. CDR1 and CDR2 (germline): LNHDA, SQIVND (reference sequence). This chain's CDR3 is CASSIVEREFF. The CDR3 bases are TGTGCCAGTAGTATCGTGGAGCGGGAGTTCTTC.

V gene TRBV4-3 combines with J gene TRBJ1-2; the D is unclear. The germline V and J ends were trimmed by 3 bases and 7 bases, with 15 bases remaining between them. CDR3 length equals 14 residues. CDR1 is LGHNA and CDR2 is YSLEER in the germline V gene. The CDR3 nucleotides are TGCGCCAGCAGCCATATTCCGGGATCTAGTGGCTACACCTTC. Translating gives CASSHIPGSSGYTF.

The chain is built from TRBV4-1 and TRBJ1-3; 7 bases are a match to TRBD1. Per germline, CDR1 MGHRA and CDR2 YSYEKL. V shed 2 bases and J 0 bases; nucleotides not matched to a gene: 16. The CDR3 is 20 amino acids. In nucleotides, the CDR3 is TGCGCCAGCAGCCAACCATCGAGTAGGGAGGACAGGCACTCTGGAAACACCATATATTTT. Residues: CASSQPSSREDRHSGNTIYF.

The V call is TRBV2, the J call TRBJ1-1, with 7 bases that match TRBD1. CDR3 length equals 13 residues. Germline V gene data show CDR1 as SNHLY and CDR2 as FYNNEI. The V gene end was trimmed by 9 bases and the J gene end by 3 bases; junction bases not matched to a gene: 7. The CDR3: CASEQGDDTEAFF. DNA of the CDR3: TGTGCCAGTGAGCAGGGGGACGACACTGAAGCTTTCTTT.

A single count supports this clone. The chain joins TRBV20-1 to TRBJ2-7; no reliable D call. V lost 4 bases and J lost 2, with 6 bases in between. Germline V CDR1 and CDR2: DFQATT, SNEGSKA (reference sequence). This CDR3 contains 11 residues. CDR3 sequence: CSAKQTYEQYF. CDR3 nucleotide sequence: TGCAGTGCTAAACAGACCTACGAGCAGTACTTC.